One T cell receptor (beta chain) is described in this entry. This sample is drawn from a study of blood T cell repertoires in COVID-19. In the study overall: Donors in the United States, Italy and Spain gave samples during acute or convalescent COVID-19. The analysed material was cDNA or gDNA that came from T cells, B-cell-depleted T cells, or PBMCs.

Original analysis: From reference gene primer amplification, estimates of nucleated cell counts were derived. Sequencing was performed with immunoSEQ multiplex PCR; in TCRdb, only in-frame clones are kept and a portion is missing. V, J and clone size reflect that table, while D and trimming were determined from the DNA. The sample consists of 95,000 to 100,000 clones, about 85% of them appearing once. The V end lost 3 bases, the J end lost 6 bases, and 21 bases lay between the germline ends. Germline V gene data show CDR1 as LGHDT and CDR2 as YNNKEL (reference sequence). This CDR3 contains 17 residues.

The receptor was derived from an older woman with active or convalescent COVID-19. V gene TRBV3-1 (or the pseudogene TRBV3-2) combines with J gene TRBJ2-1; a possible D gene is TRBD2 (6 bases). Sequenced material: peripheral blood. The CDR3 DNA reads TGTGCCAGCAGCCAGGAAAAAAGACTAGTACCTTCCAATGAGCAGTTCTTC. This translates into CASSQEKRLVPSNEQFF.